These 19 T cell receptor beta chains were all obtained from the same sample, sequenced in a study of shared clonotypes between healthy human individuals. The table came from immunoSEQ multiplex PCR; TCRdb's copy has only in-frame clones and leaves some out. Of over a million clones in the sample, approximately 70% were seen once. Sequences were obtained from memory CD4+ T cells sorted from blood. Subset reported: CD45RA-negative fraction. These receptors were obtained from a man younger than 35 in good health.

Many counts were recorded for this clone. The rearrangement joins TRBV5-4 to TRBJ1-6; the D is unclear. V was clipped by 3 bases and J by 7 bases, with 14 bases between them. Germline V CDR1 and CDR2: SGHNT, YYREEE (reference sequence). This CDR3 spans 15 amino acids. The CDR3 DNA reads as TGTGCCAGCAGCTCAGGCCTTTTAGGGAATTCACCCCTCCACTTT. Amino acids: CASSSGLLGNSPLHF.

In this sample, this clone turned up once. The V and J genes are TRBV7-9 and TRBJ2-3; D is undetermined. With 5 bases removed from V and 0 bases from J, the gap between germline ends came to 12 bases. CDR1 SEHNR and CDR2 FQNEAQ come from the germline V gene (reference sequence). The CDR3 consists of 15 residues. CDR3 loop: CASSISLSSTDTQYF. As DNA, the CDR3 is TGTGCCAGCAGCATCTCTCTCTCCAGCACAGATACGCAGTATTTT.

In nucleotides, the CDR3 is TGTGCCAGACTGGAGCATCCTCCTAATTCACCCCTCCACTTT. Amino acid sequence: CARLEHPPNSPLHF. The genes are TRBV30 and TRBJ1-6; no firm D call. The V end lost 8 bases, the J end lost 6 bases, and 17 bases lay between the germline ends. Germline CDR1 and CDR2: GTSNPN and SVGIG (reference sequence). This CDR3 spans 14 amino acids. The variable domain in full, completed from reference TRBV30 and TRBJ1-6, reads SQTIHQWPATLVQPVGSPLSLECTVEGTSNPNLYWYRQAAGRGLQLLFYSVGIGQISSEVPQNLSASRPQDRQFILSSKKLLLSDSGFYLCARLEHPPNSPLHFGNGTRLTVT.

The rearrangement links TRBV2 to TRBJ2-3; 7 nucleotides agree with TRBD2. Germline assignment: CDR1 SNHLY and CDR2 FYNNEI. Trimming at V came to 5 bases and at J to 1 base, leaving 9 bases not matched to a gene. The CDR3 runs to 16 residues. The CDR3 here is CASSPRDYKGTDTQYF. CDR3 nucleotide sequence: TGTGCCAGCAGTCCCAGGGACTATAAAGGCACAGATACGCAGTATTTT.

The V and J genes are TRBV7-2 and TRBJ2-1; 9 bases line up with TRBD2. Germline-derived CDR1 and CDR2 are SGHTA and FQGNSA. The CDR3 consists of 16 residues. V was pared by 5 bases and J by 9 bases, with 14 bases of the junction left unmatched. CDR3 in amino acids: CASSPVGAGGVSEQFF. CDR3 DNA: TGTGCCAGCAGCCCCGTGGGGGCGGGAGGGGTGAGTGAGCAGTTCTTC.

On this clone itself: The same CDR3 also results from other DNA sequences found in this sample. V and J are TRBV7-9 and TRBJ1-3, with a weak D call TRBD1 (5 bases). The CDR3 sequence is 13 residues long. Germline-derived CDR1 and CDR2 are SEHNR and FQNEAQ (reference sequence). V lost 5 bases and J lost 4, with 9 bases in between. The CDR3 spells CASSPWGGNTIYF. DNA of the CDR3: TGTGCCAGCAGCCCCTGGGGGGGAAACACCATATATTTT.

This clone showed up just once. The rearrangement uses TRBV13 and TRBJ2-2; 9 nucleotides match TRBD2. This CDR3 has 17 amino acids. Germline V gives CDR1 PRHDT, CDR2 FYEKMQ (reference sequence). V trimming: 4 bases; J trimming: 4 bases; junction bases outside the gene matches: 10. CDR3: CASSSSIAGVSTGELFF. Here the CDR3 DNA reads TGTGCCAGCAGCTCAAGCATAGCGGGAGTATCCACCGGGGAGCTGTTTTTT. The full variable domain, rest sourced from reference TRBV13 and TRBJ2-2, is AAGVIQSPRHLIKEKRETATLKCYPIPRHDTVYWYQQGPGQDPQFLISFYEKMQSDKGSIPDRFSAQQFSDYHSELNMSSLELGDSALYFCASSSSIAGVSTGELFFGEGSRLTVL.

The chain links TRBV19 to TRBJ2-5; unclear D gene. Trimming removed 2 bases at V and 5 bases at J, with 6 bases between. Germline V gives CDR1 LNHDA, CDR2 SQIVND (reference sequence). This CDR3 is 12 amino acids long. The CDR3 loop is CASSISVETQYF. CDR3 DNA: TGTGCCAGTAGTATATCTGTGGAGACCCAGTACTTC.

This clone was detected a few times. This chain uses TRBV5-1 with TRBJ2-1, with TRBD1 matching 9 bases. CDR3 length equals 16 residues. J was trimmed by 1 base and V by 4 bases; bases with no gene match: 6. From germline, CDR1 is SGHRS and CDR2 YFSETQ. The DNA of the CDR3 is TGCGCCAGCAGCCGGACAGGGGCAAAGTCCTACAATGAGCAGTTCTTC. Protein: CASSRTGAKSYNEQFF.

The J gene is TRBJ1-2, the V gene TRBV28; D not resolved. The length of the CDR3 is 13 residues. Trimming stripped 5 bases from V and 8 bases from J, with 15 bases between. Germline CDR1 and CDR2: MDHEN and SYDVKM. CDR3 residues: CASSPGPLRGYTF. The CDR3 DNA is TGTGCCAGCAGTCCAGGTCCATTGAGGGGCTACACCTTC.

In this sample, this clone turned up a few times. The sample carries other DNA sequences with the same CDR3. CDR3 sequence reads: CASSTGEGTEAFF. The CDR3 DNA sequence: TGTGCCAGCAGTACCGGAGAGGGGACTGAAGCTTTCTTT. The chain has TRBV6-6 and TRBJ1-1, with TRBD1 as a possible D gene (5 bases). This CDR3 has 13 residues. From germline, CDR1 is MNHNY and CDR2 SVGAGI (reference sequence). V was pared by 5 bases and J by 5 bases, with 12 bases between.

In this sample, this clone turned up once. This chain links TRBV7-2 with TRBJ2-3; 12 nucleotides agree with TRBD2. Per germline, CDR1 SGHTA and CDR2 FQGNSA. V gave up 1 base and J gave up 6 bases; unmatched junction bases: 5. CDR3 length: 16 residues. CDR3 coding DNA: TGTGCCAGCAGCTTAGGGGCTAGCGGGAGGGTGGATACGCAGTATTTT. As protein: CASSLGASGRVDTQYF.

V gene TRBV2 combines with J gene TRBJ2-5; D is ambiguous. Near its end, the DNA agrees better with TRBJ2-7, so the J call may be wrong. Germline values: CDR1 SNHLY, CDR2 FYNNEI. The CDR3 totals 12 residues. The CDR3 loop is CASSLDQYEQYF. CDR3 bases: TGTGCCAGCAGCCTTGACCAATACGAGCAGTACTTC.

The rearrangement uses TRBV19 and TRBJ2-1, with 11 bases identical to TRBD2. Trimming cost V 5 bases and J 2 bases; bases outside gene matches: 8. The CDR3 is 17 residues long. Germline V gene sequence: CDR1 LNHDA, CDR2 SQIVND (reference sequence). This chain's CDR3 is CASSPLSGRATYNEQFF. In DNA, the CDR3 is TGTGCCAGTAGTCCCCTTAGCGGGAGGGCCACCTACAATGAGCAGTTCTTC.

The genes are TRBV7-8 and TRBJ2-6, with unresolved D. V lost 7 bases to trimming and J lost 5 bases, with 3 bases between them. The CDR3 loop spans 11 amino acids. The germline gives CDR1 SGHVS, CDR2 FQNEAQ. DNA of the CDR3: TGTGCCAGCACCTGGGCCAACGTCCTGACTTTC. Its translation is CASTWANVLTF.

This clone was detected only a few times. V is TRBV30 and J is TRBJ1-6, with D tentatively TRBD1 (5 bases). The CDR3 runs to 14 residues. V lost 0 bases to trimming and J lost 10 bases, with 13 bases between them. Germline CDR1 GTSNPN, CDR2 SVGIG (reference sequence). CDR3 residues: CAWSVGVLNSPLHF. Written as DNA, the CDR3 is TGTGCCTGGAGTGTAGGGGTTCTTAACTCACCCCTCCACTTT.

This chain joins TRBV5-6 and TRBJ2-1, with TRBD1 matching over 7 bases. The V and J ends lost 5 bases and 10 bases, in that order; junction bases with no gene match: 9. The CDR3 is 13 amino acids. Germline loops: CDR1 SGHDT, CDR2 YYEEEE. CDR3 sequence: CASSRQGMAEQFF. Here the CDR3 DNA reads TGTGCCAGCAGTCGACAGGGTATGGCGGAGCAGTTCTTC.

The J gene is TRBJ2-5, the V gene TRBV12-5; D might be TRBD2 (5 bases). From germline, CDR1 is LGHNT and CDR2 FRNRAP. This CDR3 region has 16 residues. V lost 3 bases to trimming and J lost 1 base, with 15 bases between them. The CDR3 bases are TGTGCTAGTGGTTTAGAGAGGGTAGGGTCCCAAGAGACCCAGTACTTC. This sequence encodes CASGLERVGSQETQYF.

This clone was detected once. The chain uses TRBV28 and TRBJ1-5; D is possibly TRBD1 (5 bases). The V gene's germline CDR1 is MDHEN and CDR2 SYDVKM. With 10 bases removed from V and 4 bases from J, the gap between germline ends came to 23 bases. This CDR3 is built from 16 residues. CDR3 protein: CAITESGGSENQPQHF. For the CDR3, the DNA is TGTGCCATCACAGAATCGGGGGGGAGTGAGAATCAGCCCCAGCATTTT. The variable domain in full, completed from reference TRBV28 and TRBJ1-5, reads DVKVTQSSRYLVKRTGEKVFLECVQDMDHENMFWYRQDPGLGLRLIYFSYDVKMKEKGDIPEGYSVSREKKERFSLILESASTNQTSMYLCAITESGGSENQPQHFGDGTRLSIL.